This T cell receptor (beta chain) stems from a study of blood T cell repertoires in COVID-19. Study details: Samples of COVID-19 (acute and convalescent) were obtained from the United States, Italy and Spain. The cDNA or gDNA used as material had been derived from T cells, B-cell-depleted T cells, or PBMCs.

The length of the CDR3 is 14 residues. Germline CDR1 is MDHEN and CDR2 is SYDVKM. With V trimmed by 4 bases and J by 4 bases, 2 bases remained unmatched. The method was immunoSEQ multiplex PCR; TCRdb's version includes in-frame clones alone and lacks a portion of them. This sample has approximately 150,000 clones, with about 87% found just once. Regarding this clone: Other DNA sequences in this specimen translate into the identical CDR3.

The sample taken for sequencing was peripheral blood. This clonotype was obtained from a woman in her forties or fifties with active or convalescent COVID-19. V gene TRBV28 combines with J gene TRBJ1-5; TRBD1 agrees at 9 bases. CDR3 coding DNA: TGTGCCAGCAGTTCGGGACAGGGTAATCAGCCCCAGCATTTT. Amino acids: CASSSGQGNQPQHF.